The clone carrying this TCR beta chain occurred many times. Its antigen remains unknown. This record belongs to a study of T-cell memory formation after mild COVID-19. The CDR3 spans 17 residues. V shed 1 base and J 0 bases; nucleotides not matched to a gene: 5. Germline CDR1 reads SGHTA; CDR2 reads FQGNSA. Study outcomes and limitations: Within pre-infection memory, some responding clones were found, suggesting cross-reactive memory joined. Clones that contracted from day 15 to 85 were balanced CD4/CD8, while later expanders leaned CD4+.

MiXCR was run by TCRdb on the 5' RACE reads, yielding one entry per CDR3 protein. The sample lists approximately 290,000 distinct CDR3 sequences, about 16% occurring once. The receptor comes from a man between 18 and 29 years old who had mild COVID-19 (a few samples of this study predate the infection). Cell type and time point are not known. The V and J genes are TRBV7-2 and TRBJ2-2, with 7 positions matching TRBD2. Material for sequencing was PBMCs or a T cell subset sorted from them (not recorded which). The CDR3 loop reads CASSLGRRGANTGELFF. The CDR3, as DNA: TGTGCCAGCAGCTTAGGACGCCGGGGGGCGAACACCGGGGAGCTGTTTTTT.